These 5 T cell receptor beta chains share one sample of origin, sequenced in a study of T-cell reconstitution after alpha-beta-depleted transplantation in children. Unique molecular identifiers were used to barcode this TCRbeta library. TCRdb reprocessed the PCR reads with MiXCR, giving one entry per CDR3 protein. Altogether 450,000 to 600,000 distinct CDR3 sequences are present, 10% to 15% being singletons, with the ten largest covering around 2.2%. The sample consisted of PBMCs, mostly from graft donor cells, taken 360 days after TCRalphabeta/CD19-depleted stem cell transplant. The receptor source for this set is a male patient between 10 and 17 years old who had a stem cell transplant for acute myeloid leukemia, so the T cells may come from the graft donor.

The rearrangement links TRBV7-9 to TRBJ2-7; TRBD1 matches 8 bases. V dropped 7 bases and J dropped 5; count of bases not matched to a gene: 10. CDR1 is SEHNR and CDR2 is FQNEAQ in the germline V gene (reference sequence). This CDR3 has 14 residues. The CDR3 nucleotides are TGTGCCAGCACCAGAATCGGGACAGGCCACGAGCAGTACTTC. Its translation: CASTRIGTGHEQYF.

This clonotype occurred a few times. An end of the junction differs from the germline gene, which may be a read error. DNA of the CDR3: TGCGCCAGCAGCTTGGCGGGACTGGGCAACATTCTCAACTTC. Translation gives CASSLAGLGNILNF. The chain has TRBV5-1 and TRBJ2-4, with D perhaps matching TRBD2 (6 bases). The CDR3 totals 14 residues. The germline V gene encodes CDR1 SGHRS and CDR2 YFSETQ.

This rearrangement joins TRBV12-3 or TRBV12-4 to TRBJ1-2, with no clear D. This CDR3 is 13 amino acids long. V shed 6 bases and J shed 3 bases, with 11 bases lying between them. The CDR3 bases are TGTGCCAGCAGAAGGGTTGCTCACTATGGCTACACCTTC. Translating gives CASRRVAHYGYTF.

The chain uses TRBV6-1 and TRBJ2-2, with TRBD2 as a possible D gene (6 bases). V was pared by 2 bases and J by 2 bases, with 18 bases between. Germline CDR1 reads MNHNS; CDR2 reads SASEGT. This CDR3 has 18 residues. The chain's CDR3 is CASSEPDLAGPNTGELFF. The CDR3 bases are TGTGCCAGCAGTGAACCCGATCTCGCGGGACCAAACACCGGGGAGCTGTTTTTT.

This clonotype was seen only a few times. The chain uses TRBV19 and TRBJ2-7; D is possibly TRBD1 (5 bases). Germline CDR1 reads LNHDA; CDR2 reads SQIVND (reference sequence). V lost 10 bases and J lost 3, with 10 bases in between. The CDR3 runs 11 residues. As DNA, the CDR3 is TGTGCCACCAGACAGTTCTACGAGCAGTACTTC. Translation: CATRQFYEQYF.